Listed below are T cell receptor beta chains from one sample, sequenced in a study of vaccination and CD4 T cells after COVID-19. TCRdb processed the PCR reads anew with MiXCR; each CDR3 protein has one entry. The table includes about 15,000 distinct CDR3 sequences, just under 80% detected once. The antigens of these receptors remain unknown. Here the sequenced sample was CD4+ T cells from blood, cultured in vitro, taken after SARS-CoV-2 vaccination. The receptors derive from a human donor who received a COVID-19 vaccine. The conserved cysteine and the conserved F or W are not part of the CDR3 here. Clone size is stated in some rows and not others, as once, few, many or a class when expanded.

v_call: TRBV2
clone_size: NA
j_call: TRBJ2-7
cdr3_aa: ASRDGREQY

v_call: TRBV29-1
clone_size: NA
j_call: TRBJ2-7
cdr3_aa: STGTGGLQY

v_call: TRBV6-1
clone_size: NA
j_call: TRBJ2-1
cdr3_aa: ASSEYGTGMNEQF

v_call: TRBV12-3/TRBV12-4
clone_size: NA
j_call: TRBJ1-2
cdr3_aa: ASSLRDSNYGYT

v_call: TRBV27
clone_size: NA
j_call: TRBJ1-2
cdr3_aa: ASSFSVRTENYGYT

v_call: TRBV20-1
clone_size: NA
j_call: TRBJ2-2
cdr3_aa: SASFSGTGELF

v_call: TRBV5-4
clone_size: NA
j_call: TRBJ2-5
cdr3_aa: ASSVVGVETQY

v_call: TRBV6-1
clone_size: NA
j_call: TRBJ2-2
cdr3_aa: ASSEVWTGLDTGELF

v_call: TRBV15
clone_size: NA
j_call: TRBJ1-1
cdr3_aa: ATSRERDSVTEAF

v_call: TRBV19
clone_size: NA
j_call: TRBJ1-5
cdr3_aa: ASTPGGRFSNQPQH

v_call: TRBV30
clone_size: NA
j_call: TRBJ1-2
cdr3_aa: ASHSSSFAPEYGYT

v_call: TRBV27
clone_size: NA
j_call: TRBJ2-5
cdr3_aa: ASARGLAGGLQETQY

v_call: TRBV12-3/TRBV12-4
clone_size: NA
j_call: TRBJ1-2
cdr3_aa: ASSRPGQGAWGYT

v_call: TRBV20-1
clone_size: few
j_call: TRBJ1-1
cdr3_aa: SARDPGGGLNTEAF

v_call: TRBV6-5
clone_size: NA
j_call: TRBJ1-5
cdr3_aa: ASSYSSGGGNQPQH

v_call: TRBV7-2
clone_size: once
j_call: TRBJ1-6
cdr3_aa: ASSLPQGYNSPLH

v_call: TRBV5-4
clone_size: few
j_call: TRBJ2-2
cdr3_aa: ASSLQTGADTGELF

v_call: TRBV20-1
clone_size: NA
j_call: TRBJ2-5
cdr3_aa: SARRMSETQY

v_call: TRBV7-3
clone_size: NA
j_call: TRBJ2-2
cdr3_aa: ASSGAGGYTGELF

v_call: TRBV12-3/TRBV12-4
clone_size: NA
j_call: TRBJ1-6
cdr3_aa: ASGDLRSRLH

v_call: TRBV6-1
clone_size: NA
j_call: TRBJ1-2
cdr3_aa: ASSPTGVYGYT

v_call: TRBV24-1
clone_size: NA
j_call: TRBJ2-2
cdr3_aa: ATSDPGQGHTGELF

v_call: TRBV20-1
clone_size: NA
j_call: TRBJ1-4
cdr3_aa: SARDRWRTNEKLF

v_call: TRBV19
clone_size: once
j_call: TRBJ1-2
cdr3_aa: ASGGQGTNT

v_call: TRBV20-1
clone_size: NA
j_call: TRBJ1-1
cdr3_aa: SAGGQGDPEAF

v_call: TRBV20-1
clone_size: NA
j_call: TRBJ1-5
cdr3_aa: SARRGSNQPQH

v_call: TRBV6-1
clone_size: NA
j_call: TRBJ2-7
cdr3_aa: ASSAQGGEQY

v_call: TRBV6-5
clone_size: NA
j_call: TRBJ1-5
cdr3_aa: ASSYLGAGNQPQH

v_call: TRBV24-1
clone_size: NA
j_call: TRBJ1-1
cdr3_aa: ATSARQGVEAF

v_call: TRBV6-2/TRBV6-3
clone_size: NA
j_call: TRBJ2-5
cdr3_aa: ASSYSRRIQETQY

v_call: TRBV6-1
clone_size: NA
j_call: TRBJ2-1
cdr3_aa: ASRKISGGASHEQF

v_call: TRBV19
clone_size: NA
j_call: TRBJ1-1
cdr3_aa: ASLGTGGTEAF

v_call: TRBV24-1
clone_size: NA
j_call: TRBJ2-5
cdr3_aa: ATSEPGLAETQY

v_call: TRBV21-1
clone_size: NA
j_call: TRBJ1-2
cdr3_aa: ASSSQRYGTGVSYGYT

v_call: TRBV5-5
clone_size: NA
j_call: TRBJ2-5
cdr3_aa: ASSLVQETQY

v_call: TRBV19
clone_size: NA
j_call: TRBJ2-7
cdr3_aa: ASSLNSGTIYEQY

v_call: TRBV5-1
clone_size: NA
j_call: TRBJ2-1
cdr3_aa: ASSLDGSMNNEQF

v_call: TRBV20-1
clone_size: NA
j_call: TRBJ1-3
cdr3_aa: SARRQGQRGGNTIY

v_call: TRBV10-1
clone_size: NA
j_call: TRBJ2-2
cdr3_aa: ASSVAGTGELF

v_call: TRBV2
clone_size: NA
j_call: TRBJ1-5
cdr3_aa: ASSILRPLNQPQH

v_call: TRBV25-1
clone_size: NA
j_call: TRBJ1-1
cdr3_aa: ASRGTVNTEAF

v_call: TRBV2
clone_size: once
j_call: TRBJ1-1
cdr3_aa: ASSEVGTAVNTEAF

v_call: TRBV7-9
clone_size: NA
j_call: TRBJ2-5
cdr3_aa: ASSLLETQY

v_call: TRBV9
clone_size: once
j_call: TRBJ2-5
cdr3_aa: ASSEGPHQETQY

v_call: TRBV15
clone_size: NA
j_call: TRBJ2-5
cdr3_aa: ATSKRLSETQY

v_call: TRBV19
clone_size: NA
j_call: TRBJ1-1
cdr3_aa: ASYPTGGKGSF

v_call: TRBV6-1
clone_size: NA
j_call: TRBJ1-1
cdr3_aa: ASSPALGQGQEAF

v_call: TRBV7-2
clone_size: NA
j_call: TRBJ2-5
cdr3_aa: ASSGSVAEETQY

v_call: TRBV20-1
clone_size: NA
j_call: TRBJ2-5
cdr3_aa: SARPRLAGGGTQY

v_call: TRBV24-1
clone_size: NA
j_call: TRBJ1-1
cdr3_aa: ATSDFGDTEAF

v_call: TRBV2
clone_size: NA
j_call: TRBJ2-5
cdr3_aa: ASSELRGGGETQY